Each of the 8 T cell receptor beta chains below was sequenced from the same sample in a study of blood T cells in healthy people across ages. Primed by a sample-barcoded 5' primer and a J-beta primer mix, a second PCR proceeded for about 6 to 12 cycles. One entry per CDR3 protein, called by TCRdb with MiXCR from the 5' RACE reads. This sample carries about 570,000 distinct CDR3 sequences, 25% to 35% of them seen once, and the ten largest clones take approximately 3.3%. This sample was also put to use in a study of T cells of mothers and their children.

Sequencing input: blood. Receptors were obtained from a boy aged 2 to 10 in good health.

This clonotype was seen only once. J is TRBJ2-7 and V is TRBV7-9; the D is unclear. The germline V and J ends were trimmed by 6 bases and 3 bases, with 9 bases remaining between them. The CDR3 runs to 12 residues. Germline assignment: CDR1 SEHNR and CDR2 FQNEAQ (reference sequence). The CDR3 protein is CASRGYDYEQYF. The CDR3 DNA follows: TGTGCCAGCAGGGGCTACGACTACGAGCAGTACTTC.

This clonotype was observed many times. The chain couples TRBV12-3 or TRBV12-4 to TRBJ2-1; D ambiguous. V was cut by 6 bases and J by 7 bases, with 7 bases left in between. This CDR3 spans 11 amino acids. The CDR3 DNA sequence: TGTGCCAGCAGCAGTATTAATGAGCAGTTCTTC. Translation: CASSSINEQFF.

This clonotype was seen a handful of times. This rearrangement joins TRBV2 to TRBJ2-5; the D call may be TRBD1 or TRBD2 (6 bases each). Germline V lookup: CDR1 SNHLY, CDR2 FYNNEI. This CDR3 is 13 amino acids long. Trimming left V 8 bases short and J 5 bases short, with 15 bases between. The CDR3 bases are TGTGCCAGCGCCCGAGGGGGGCATGAGACCCAGTACTTC. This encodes CASARGGHETQYF.

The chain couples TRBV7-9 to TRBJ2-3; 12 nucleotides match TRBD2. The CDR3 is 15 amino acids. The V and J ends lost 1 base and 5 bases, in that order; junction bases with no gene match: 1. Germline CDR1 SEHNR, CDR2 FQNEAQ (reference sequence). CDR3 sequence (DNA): TGTGCCAGCAGCTTAGTGACTAGCGGGGGAGATACGCAGTATTTT. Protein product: CASSLVTSGGDTQYF.

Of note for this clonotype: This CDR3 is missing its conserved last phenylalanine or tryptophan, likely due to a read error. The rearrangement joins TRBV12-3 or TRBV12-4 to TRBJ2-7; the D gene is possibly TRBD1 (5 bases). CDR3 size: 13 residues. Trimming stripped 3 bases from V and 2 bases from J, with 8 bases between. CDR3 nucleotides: TGTGCCAGCAGTTTCGGACACCCCTACGAGCAGTACCTC. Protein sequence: CASSFGHPYEQYL.

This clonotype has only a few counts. The CDR3 bases are TGCAGTGCTAGTAGAGGACTAGTCACAGATACGCAGTATTTT. Translated: CSASRGLVTDTQYF. The chain combines TRBV20-1 with TRBJ2-3; 7 bases agree with TRBD2. With 3 bases clipped from V and 2 bases from J, the junction kept 5 bases outside the gene matches. The CDR3 contains 14 residues. The germline V gene encodes CDR1 DFQATT and CDR2 SNEGSKA (reference sequence).

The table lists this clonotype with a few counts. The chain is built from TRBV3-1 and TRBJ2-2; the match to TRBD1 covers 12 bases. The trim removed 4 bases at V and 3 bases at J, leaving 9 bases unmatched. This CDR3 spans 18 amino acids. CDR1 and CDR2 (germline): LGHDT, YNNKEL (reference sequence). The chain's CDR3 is CASSRGTGGSLDTGELFF. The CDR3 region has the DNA TGTGCCAGCAGCCGAGGGACAGGGGGCTCGTTGGACACCGGGGAGCTGTTTTTT.

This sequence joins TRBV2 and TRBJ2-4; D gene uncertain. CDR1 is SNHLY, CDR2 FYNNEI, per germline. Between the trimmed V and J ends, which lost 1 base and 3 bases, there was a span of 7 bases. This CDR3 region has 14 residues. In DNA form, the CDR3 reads TGTGCCAGCAGTGAAGTGGCAAACAAAAACATTCAGTACTTC. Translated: CASSEVANKNIQYF.